This T cell receptor beta chain is from a study of low-dose radiotherapy and immunotherapy resistance in tumors. As for the study in general: Cohort 1 got 0.5 Gy per fraction every 2 weeks, 6.5 Gy in total.

This clonotype appeared many times. The time point denotes: after trial treatment. Regarding treatment: LDRT plus nivolumab, ipilimumab, low-dose cyclophosphamide and aspirin (RACIN trial). Each eligible patient had an advanced solid tumor, and these tumors lacked tumor-infiltrating lymphocytes. Primers used for first-strand cDNA, a TRAV- and TRBV-specific set, covered both alpha and beta chains. PCR amplification of the TCRs was performed with Phusion for 20 to 25 PCR cycles, and it relied on a constant-region primer together with a V-primer adapter. Researchers amplified the isolated mRNA using in vitro transcription. TCRdb reanalysed the reads using MiXCR and keeps one entry per CDR3 protein. Of approximately 80,000 distinct CDR3 sequences in the sample, around 17% were seen once. Trimming cost V 5 bases and J 4 bases, with 12 bases left between them. The CDR3 is 15 residues long.

This rearrangement joins TRBV12-3 or TRBV12-4 to TRBJ1-6; D may be TRBD1 (5 bases). The sample was PBMCs, taken after low-dose radiotherapy plus immunotherapy. The source of this sequence is a male donor with prostate cancer. CDR3 loop: CASSPGTDYNSPLHF. As DNA, the CDR3 is TGTGCCAGCAGTCCCGGGACGGATTATAATTCACCCCTCCACTTT.